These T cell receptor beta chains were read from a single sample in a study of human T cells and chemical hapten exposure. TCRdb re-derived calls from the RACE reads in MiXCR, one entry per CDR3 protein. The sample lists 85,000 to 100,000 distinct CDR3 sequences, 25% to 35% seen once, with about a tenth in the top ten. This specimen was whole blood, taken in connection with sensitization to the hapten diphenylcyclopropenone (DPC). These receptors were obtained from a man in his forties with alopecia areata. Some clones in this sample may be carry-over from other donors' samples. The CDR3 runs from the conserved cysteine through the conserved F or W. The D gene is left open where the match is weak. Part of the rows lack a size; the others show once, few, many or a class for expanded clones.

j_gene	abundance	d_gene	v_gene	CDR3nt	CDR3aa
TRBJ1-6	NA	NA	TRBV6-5	TGTGCCAGCACCGGCTCCGCAAGGGGTAATCAAAATTCACCCCTCCACTTT	CASTGSARGNQNSPLHF
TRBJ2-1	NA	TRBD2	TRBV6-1	TGTGCCAGCAGTGGCTTGAGGGGCGGGAGGAAAATACCTGAGCAGTTCTTC	CASSGLRGGRKIPEQFF
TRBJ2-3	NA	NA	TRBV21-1	TGTGCCAGCAGCAAACAGGGGGGTTCCACAGATACGCAGTATTTT	CASSKQGGSTDTQYF
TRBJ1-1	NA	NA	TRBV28	TGTGCCAGCAGTTTAAGAGGGATGAACACTGAAGCTTTCTTT	CASSLRGMNTEAFF
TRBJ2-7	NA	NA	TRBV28	TGTGCCAGCAGCCCGACCTACGAGCAGTACTTC	CASSPTYEQYF
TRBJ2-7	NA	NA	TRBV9	TGTGCCAGCAGCGTAGCTCGGAAGGGCGAGCAGTACTTC	CASSVARKGEQYF
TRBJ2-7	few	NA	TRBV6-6	TGTGCCAGCAGTTACTATATGGGGTACTCCTACGAGCAGTACTTC	CASSYYMGYSYEQYF
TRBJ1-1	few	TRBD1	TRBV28	TGTGCCAGCAGGGAGACGGGGACAGGGCTTAACACTGAAGCTTTCTTT	CASRETGTGLNTEAFF
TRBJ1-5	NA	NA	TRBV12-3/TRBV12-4	TGTGCCAGCAGTCCGGGCCTGGGAACCCGGGATCAGCCCCAGCATTTT	CASSPGLGTRDQPQHF
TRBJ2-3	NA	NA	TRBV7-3	TGTGCCAGCGGAAACACAGATACGCAGTATTTT	CASGNTDTQYF
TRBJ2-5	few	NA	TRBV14	TGTGCCAGCAGCCAATCTGCTCTACAAGAGACCCAGTACTTC	CASSQSALQETQYF
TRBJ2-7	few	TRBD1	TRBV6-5	TGTGCCAGCAGTTATGTCCAACAGGGGCCCTACGAGCAGTACTTC	CASSYVQQGPYEQYF
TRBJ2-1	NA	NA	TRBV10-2	TGCGCCAGCAGTCTAGGGCCACTTTACAATGAGCAGTTCTTC	CASSLGPLYNEQFF
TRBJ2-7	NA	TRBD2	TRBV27	TGTGCCAGCAGTCCCGGGACTACCGTATACGAGCAGTACTTC	CASSPGTTVYEQYF
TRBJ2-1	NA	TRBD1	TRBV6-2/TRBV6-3	TGTGCCAGCAGTTCTGGACAGGGGAATGAGCAGTTCTTC	CASSSGQGNEQFF
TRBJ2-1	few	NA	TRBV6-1	TGTGCCAGCTCGGCGACCTCTAGGGCATCCTACAATGAGCAGTTCTTC	CASSATSRASYNEQFF
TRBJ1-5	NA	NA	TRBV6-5	TGTGCCAGCAGTTGGGACCGTACCAATCAGCCCCAGCATTTT	CASSWDRTNQPQHF
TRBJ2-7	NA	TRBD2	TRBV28	TGTGCCAGCAGTTTAGGAGCGGGAGGAGACTACGAGCAGTACTTC	CASSLGAGGDYEQYF
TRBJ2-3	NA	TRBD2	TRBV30	TGTGCCTGGGGTACGGGGGGGGGCGCAGATACGCAGTATTTT	CAWGTGGGADTQYF
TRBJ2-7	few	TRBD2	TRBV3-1	TGTGCCAGCAGCTCGACTAGCGGGAGTTATGGATCACGCTACGAGCAGTACTTC	CASSSTSGSYGSRYEQYF
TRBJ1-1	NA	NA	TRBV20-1	TGCAGTGCTAGAGACGGCAGCAGTTTTGACACTGAAGCTTTCTTT	CSARDGSSFDTEAFF
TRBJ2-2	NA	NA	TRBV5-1	TGCGCCAGCAGCTTAGGTAGCGGTGACACCGGGGAGCTGTTTTTT	CASSLGSGDTGELFF
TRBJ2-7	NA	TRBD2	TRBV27	TGTGCCAGCAGTCCGCTAGCGGGAGCTTCCTCCTACGAGCAGTACTTC	CASSPLAGASSYEQYF
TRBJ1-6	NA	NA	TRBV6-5	TGTGCCAGCAGTTACGACAGGAGTAATTCACCCCTCCACTTT	CASSYDRSNSPLHF
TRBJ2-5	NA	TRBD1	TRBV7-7	TGTGCCAGCAGCCCCAAGACAGGGGGCCGGGAGACCCAGTACTTC	CASSPKTGGRETQYF
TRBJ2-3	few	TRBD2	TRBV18	TGTGCCAGCTCACCAATTAGCGGGAGAGGCACAGATACGCAGTATTTT	CASSPISGRGTDTQYF
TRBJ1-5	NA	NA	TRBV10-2	TGCGCCAGCAGTGAGTCGGGGCTTATTGATAGCAATCAGCCCCAGCATTTT	CASSESGLIDSNQPQHF
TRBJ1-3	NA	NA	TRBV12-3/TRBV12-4	TGTGCCAGCACCCCCCAACTAAGCTCTGGAAACACCATATATTTT	CASTPQLSSGNTIYF
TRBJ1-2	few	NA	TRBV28	TGTGCCAGCAGCCCTACAGGGACCTATGGCTACACCTTC	CASSPTGTYGYTF
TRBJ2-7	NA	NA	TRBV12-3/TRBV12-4	TGTGCCAGCAGCGATTCCGGGACCCGGGCCTACGAGCAGTACTTC	CASSDSGTRAYEQYF
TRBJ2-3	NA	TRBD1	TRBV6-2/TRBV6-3	TGTGCCAGCAGCCAGGGGGAAGGTACGCAGTATTTT	CASSQGEGTQYF
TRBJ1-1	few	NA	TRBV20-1	TGCAGTGCTAGTGCCGGGAACACTGAAGCTTTCTTT	CSASAGNTEAFF
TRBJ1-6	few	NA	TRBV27	TGTGCCAGCAGTCCGAAACCGAATTCACCCCTCCACTTT	CASSPKPNSPLHF
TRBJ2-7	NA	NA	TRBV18	TGTGCCAGCTCATCGAACAGGGTTTTGAGCTCCTACGAGCAGTACTTC	CASSSNRVLSSYEQYF
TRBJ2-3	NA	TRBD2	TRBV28	TGTGCCAGCAGTTTACGGCGGGAGGAGAGGTATTTT	CASSLRREERYF
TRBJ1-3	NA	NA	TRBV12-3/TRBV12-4	TGTGCCAGCAGTTTTTTGGGCAGCCCAAGCTCTGGAAACACCATATATTTT	CASSFLGSPSSGNTIYF
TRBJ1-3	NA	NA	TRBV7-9	TGTGCCAGCCGGCGGGGGTCTGGAAACACCATATATTTT	CASRRGSGNTIYF
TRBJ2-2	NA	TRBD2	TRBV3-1	TGTGCCAGCAGCTATCCTAGCGGGAGGGCCGGGTACACCGGGGAGCTGTTTTTT	CASSYPSGRAGYTGELFF
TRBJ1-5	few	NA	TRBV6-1	TGTGCCAGCAAAGGGAATAGCAATCAGCCCCAGCATTTT	CASKGNSNQPQHF
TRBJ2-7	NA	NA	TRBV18	TGTGCCAGCTCCCCCCTGGGTGACCTGAAAGTCGAGCAGTACTTC	CASSPLGDLKVEQYF
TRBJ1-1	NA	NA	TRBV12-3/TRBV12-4	TGTGCCAGCAGCCCATTCAGGCGGGGTGGGACTGAAGCTTTCTTT	CASSPFRRGGTEAFF
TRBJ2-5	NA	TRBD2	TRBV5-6	TGTGCCAGCAGCGGAAAGCGGGAGGGCCGAGGAGAGACCCAGTACTTC	CASSGKREGRGETQYF
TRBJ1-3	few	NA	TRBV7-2	TGTGCCAGCAGCTTACAGCCACCGAACTCTGGAAACACCATATATTTT	CASSLQPPNSGNTIYF
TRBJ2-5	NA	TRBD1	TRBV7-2	TGTGCCAGCAGCATTCGAGGGACAGTCCAAGAGACCCAGTACTTC	CASSIRGTVQETQYF
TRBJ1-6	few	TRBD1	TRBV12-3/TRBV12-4	TGTGCCAGCAGTATGACAGGGGGGAATTCACCCCTCCACTTT	CASSMTGGNSPLHF
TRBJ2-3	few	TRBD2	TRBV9	TGTGCCAGCAGCCCAAGAGGGCGGGAGGCCTCTCTTCCAGATACGCAGTATTTT	CASSPRGREASLPDTQYF
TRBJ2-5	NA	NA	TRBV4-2	TGTGCCAGCAGCCAAGAGCCGACACTCGGGGAGACCCAGTACTTC	CASSQEPTLGETQYF
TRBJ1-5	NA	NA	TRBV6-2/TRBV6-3	TGTGCCAGCAGAAAACCAGCCCCCAATCAGCCCCAGCATTTT	CASRKPAPNQPQHF
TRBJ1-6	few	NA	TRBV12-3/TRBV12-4	TGTGCCAGCAGTTTGGGCAGTAGTAATTCACCCCTCCACTTT	CASSLGSSNSPLHF
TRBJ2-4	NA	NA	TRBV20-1	TGCAGTGCTATCGGTGACTCCTCCAACATTCAGTACTTC	CSAIGDSSNIQYF